The 20 T cell receptor beta chains below were found in one sample sequenced in a study of T cell repertoires in cytomegalovirus infection. Their recognized antigens are unknown. MiXCR, run by TCRdb on the reads, gives a single entry per CDR3 protein. The table lists 100,000 or so distinct CDR3 sequences, about 29% of them singletons, with approximately 75% in the top ten. The sample consisted of CD8+ T cells from cultured PBMCs, taken from culture after CMV antigen stimulation. The origin of the receptors is a human donor in good health (CMV status not recorded). Some clones in this sample may be carry-over from other donors' samples.

This clonotype was counted at least ten times. The V gene is TRBV5-4, the J gene TRBJ2-2; tentatively, D is TRBD1 or TRBD2 (7 bases each). From germline, CDR1 is SGHNT and CDR2 YYREEE (reference sequence). The CDR3 extends over 16 amino acids. Trimming pared 0 bases from V and 4 bases from J, leaving 13 bases between. The CDR3 sequence: CASSLEGGGITGELFF. CDR3 nucleotide sequence: TGTGCCAGCAGCTTGGAGGGAGGGGGCATCACCGGGGAGCTGTTTTTT.

V is TRBV15 and J is TRBJ1-6; no firm D call. Germline V gives CDR1 LNHNV, CDR2 YYDKDF (reference sequence). The CDR3 sequence is 16 residues long. With 0 bases removed from V and 7 bases from J, the gap between germline ends came to 13 bases. CDR3 region: CATSRDGGGPNSPLHF. The CDR3 coding sequence is TGTGCCACCAGCAGAGATGGCGGCGGACCGAATTCACCCCTCCACTTT.

This clonotype was seen at least ten times. The chain couples TRBV7-8 to TRBJ1-1; D call uncertain. This CDR3 contains 15 residues. V was shortened by 1 base and J by 5 bases, with 14 bases between the two germline ends. Germline values: CDR1 SGHVS, CDR2 FQNEAQ. The CDR3, as DNA: TGTGCCAGCAGCTTAGGGGCTATGAGCGGAACTGAAGCTTTCTTT. It yields the protein CASSLGAMSGTEAFF.

This clonotype was recorded many times. V gene TRBV24-1 combines with J gene TRBJ1-1, with TRBD1 matching over 9 bases. The CDR3 is 13 residues long. Losses at the gene ends were 4 bases for V and 5 bases for J; bases not matched to a gene: 1. CDR1 is KGHDR, CDR2 SFDVKD, per germline. In nucleotides, the CDR3 is TGTGCCACCAGTGAGGGACAGGGAACTGAAGCTTTCTTT. It translates to CATSEGQGTEAFF.

The V and J genes are TRBV19 and TRBJ2-1; 8 positions agree with TRBD2. Germline loops: CDR1 LNHDA, CDR2 SQIVND (reference sequence). Trimming cost V 3 bases and J 10 bases; bases outside gene matches: 5. There are 13 residues in the CDR3. The DNA of the CDR3 is TGTGCCAGTAGTATCGTGTCGGGGGGGGAGCAGTTCTTC. Protein: CASSIVSGGEQFF.

The chain uses TRBV12-3 or TRBV12-4 and TRBJ1-4, with D tentatively TRBD1 (5 bases). Trimming took 3 bases from V and 7 from J, leaving 18 bases between them. This CDR3 is 16 amino acids long. CDR3: CASSFKLRQGGEKLFF. Here the CDR3 DNA reads TGTGCCAGCAGTTTCAAGCTTCGGCAGGGAGGTGAAAAACTGTTTTTT.

This clonotype was seen many times. This rearrangement joins TRBV7-6 to TRBJ2-7, with TRBD2 matching over 10 bases. CDR1 is SGHVS and CDR2 is FNYEAQ in the germline V gene. V shed 5 bases, J shed 6 bases, and the junction held 10 bases outside the gene matches. The CDR3 is 15 amino acids. CDR3 sequence (DNA): TGTGCCAGCAGCCCCCGGCTAGCGGGGGTGTTCGAGCAGTACTTC. Its translation: CASSPRLAGVFEQYF.

The sample holds many counts of this clonotype. The V and J genes are TRBV20-1 and TRBJ1-1; D not certain. The germline V and J ends were trimmed by 0 bases and 10 bases, with 12 bases remaining between them. There are 12 residues in the CDR3. Looked up from germline, CDR1 is DFQATT and CDR2 is SNEGSKA (reference sequence). In nucleotides, the CDR3 is TGCAGTGCTAGAGATGAGGGTTTCGGAGCTTTCTTT. Its translation is CSARDEGFGAFF.

This clonotype was observed at least ten times. The V and J genes are TRBV6-1 and TRBJ1-2; maybe TRBD1 (5 bases). Trimming removed 6 bases at V and 4 bases at J, with 12 bases between. CDR1 and CDR2 (germline): MNHNS, SASEGT. This CDR3 has 13 residues. The CDR3 DNA reads as TGTGCCAGCAGCGGCGACAGTGGCTATGGCTACACCTTC. Amino acid sequence: CASSGDSGYGYTF.

The rearrangement links TRBV28 to TRBJ2-5, with unresolved D. This CDR3 spans 13 amino acids. Germline CDR1 and CDR2: MDHEN and SYDVKM. Trimming stripped 2 bases from V and 0 bases from J, with 4 bases between. In nucleotides, the CDR3 is TGTGCCAGCAGTTTAGATTACCAAGAGACCCAGTACTTC. Translated, it gives CASSLDYQETQYF.

This clonotype has only a few counts. The junction departs from the called germline gene at one end, perhaps through a read error. The gene calls are TRBV7-3 and TRBJ2-3; 10 nucleotides agree with TRBD2. The CDR3 covers 16 residues. Germline V gene lookup returns CDR1 SGHTA and CDR2 FQGTGA. The CDR3 DNA is TGTGCCAGCAGATTAAGCGGGGGGGCCGGCACAGATACGCAGTATTTT. Protein sequence: CASRLSGGAGTDTQYF. The full variable domain, in which reference TRBV7-3 and TRBJ2-3 provide the parts outside the CDR3, is GAGVSQTPSNKVTEKGKYVELRCDPISGHTALYWYRQSLGQGPEFLIYFQGTGAADDSGLPNDRFFAVRPEGSVSTLKIQRTERGDSAVYLCASRLSGGAGTDTQYFGPGTRLTVL.

This clonotype was counted ten times or more. V and J are TRBV7-2 and TRBJ2-7; TRBD1 aligns across 7 bases. The V segment lost 2 bases and the J segment 2 bases; nucleotides outside the gene matches: 6. The CDR3 has 15 amino acids. The germline V gene encodes CDR1 SGHTA and CDR2 FQGNSA. CDR3 in amino acids: CASSLSGGQAYEQYF. The CDR3 region has the DNA TGTGCCAGCAGCTTATCCGGCGGACAGGCCTACGAGCAGTACTTC.

A few counts support this clonotype. The V gene is TRBV7-9, the J gene TRBJ1-3; no clear D gene. CDR1 SEHNR and CDR2 FQNEAQ come from the germline V gene (reference sequence). The CDR3 has 15 residues. V was shortened by 5 bases and J by 2 bases, with 13 bases between the two germline ends. CDR3 nucleotides: TGTGCCAGCAGCAGCCCCGGCAGCCCTGGAAACACCATATATTTT. It encodes CASSSPGSPGNTIYF.

This clonotype was seen only a few times. The chain recombines TRBV2 with TRBJ2-7, with D perhaps given as TRBD1 or TRBD2 (7 bases each). Looked up from germline, CDR1 is SNHLY and CDR2 is FYNNEI. V lost 5 bases and J lost 5, with 22 bases in between. This CDR3 contains 16 residues. The CDR3 DNA sequence: TGTGCCAGCAGTAACCCATCAGGGGGAGGGGCCAACGAGCAGTACTTC. Translating gives CASSNPSGGGANEQYF.

This clonotype was counted between two and nine times. V gene TRBV7-8 combines with J gene TRBJ2-3; D remains ambiguous. Deletions cut 7 bases from V and 1 base from J, with 15 bases between. This CDR3 comprises 15 residues. Germline V gives CDR1 SGHVS, CDR2 FQNEAQ. The CDR3, as DNA: TGTGCCAGCACCCCCATAGGTGGTCGCACAGATACGCAGTATTTT. Translating it yields CASTPIGGRTDTQYF.

DNA for the CDR3: TGTGCCAGCAGTAGAACAGGGGGCCTCGAGCAGTACTTC. Protein sequence: CASSRTGGLEQYF. The rearrangement links TRBV6-2 or TRBV6-3 to TRBJ2-7; 9 bases are shared with TRBD1. CDR3 length: 13 residues. CDR1 and CDR2 (germline): MNHEY, SVGEGT. Trimming at V came to 5 bases and at J to 6 bases, leaving 5 bases not matched to a gene.

The chain uses TRBV28 and TRBJ1-1; TRBD1 might be the D (6 bases). CDR3 size: 14 residues. Trimming removed 6 bases at V and 0 bases at J, with 11 bases between. CDR1 is MDHEN, CDR2 SYDVKM, per germline. The CDR3 DNA reads as TGTGCCAGCAGCCAAGACAGGTTGAACACTGAAGCTTTCTTT. Translation: CASSQDRLNTEAFF.

Ten or more counts support this clonotype. The rearrangement uses TRBV12-3 or TRBV12-4 and TRBJ2-1; no clear D gene. CDR3 length equals 12 residues. V was pared by 3 bases and J by 9 bases, with 9 bases between. Here the CDR3 DNA reads TGTGCCAGCAGTTTGGGTGGGATTGAGCAGTTCTTC. Translation: CASSLGGIEQFF.

The sample holds a few counts of this clonotype. The CDR3 here is CASSGSQTGHNEQFF. The DNA for the CDR3 is TGTGCCAGCAGCGGGAGCCAGACAGGGCACAATGAGCAGTTCTTC. The chain combines TRBV7-2 with TRBJ2-1, with 7 bases that match TRBD1. CDR3 length: 15 amino acids. The germline V gene has CDR1 SGHTA and CDR2 FQGNSA. V shed 5 bases, J shed 5 bases, and the junction held 9 bases outside the gene matches.

This clonotype was observed many times. This chain connects TRBV12-3 or TRBV12-4 to TRBJ1-2; 7 bases line up with TRBD1. The CDR3 contains 15 residues. The ends lost 5 bases at V and 0 bases at J; junction bases unmatched: 6. DNA of the CDR3: TGTGCCAGCAGTCTGGACAGGAGAGCTAACTATGGCTACACCTTC. This sequence encodes CASSLDRRANYGYTF.